The 9 T cell receptor beta chains in this list originate from one sample, sequenced in a study of beta chain features in type 1 diabetes. Reverse transcribing all isolated RNA meant expressed TCRB transcripts were sequenced. Assay: immunoSEQ multiplex PCR; the TCRdb copy retains only in-frame clones and omits some. This table has 130,000 to 150,000 clones, 6.9% appearing once. Sequencing was carried out using central memory CD4+ T cells from blood. These receptors all come from a woman in her 30s in good health.

This chain connects TRBV28 to TRBJ2-4; 9 bases line up with TRBD1. Unmatched junction bases numbered 11, after V lost 8 bases and J lost 6 bases. CDR1 is MDHEN, CDR2 SYDVKM, per germline. CDR3 length equals 15 residues. In DNA form, the CDR3 reads TGTGCCAGCGGCCTTACAGGGGGCGGGAGAAACATTCAGTACTTC. Translation: CASGLTGGGRNIQYF. The whole variable domain, filled in from reference TRBV28 and TRBJ2-4, reads DVKVTQSSRYLVKRTGEKVFLECVQDMDHENMFWYRQDPGLGLRLIYFSYDVKMKEKGDIPEGYSVSREKKERFSLILESASTNQTSMYLCASGLTGGGRNIQYFGAGTRLSVL.

This clone showed up just a few times. The CDR3 DNA follows: TGTGCCAGCAGCTTGGAAGGGACTCCCGCAAAGGAGACCCAGTACTTC. This gives the protein CASSLEGTPAKETQYF. The chain links TRBV9 to TRBJ2-5; D perhaps matches TRBD2 (6 bases). V dropped 4 bases and J dropped 5 bases, with 21 bases sitting between them. In germline, CDR1 is SGDLS, CDR2 YYNGEE. The CDR3 loop spans 16 amino acids.

This clone has just a few counts. This rearrangement joins TRBV7-2 to TRBJ1-5; a possible D gene is TRBD1 (6 bases). With 5 bases removed from V and 5 bases from J, the gap between germline ends came to 16 bases. Germline loops: CDR1 SGHTA, CDR2 FQGNSA. The CDR3 consists of 15 residues. CDR3 coding DNA: TGTGCCAGCAGCCAACAACAGGGAAAAGATCAGCCCCAGCATTTT. It encodes CASSQQQGKDQPQHF.

This chain connects TRBV7-9 to TRBJ2-1, with 8 bases identical to TRBD2. V dropped 2 bases and J dropped 7; count of bases not matched to a gene: 19. The CDR3 totals 19 residues. The germline V gene has CDR1 SEHNR and CDR2 FQNEAQ (reference sequence). CDR3 DNA sequence: TGTGCCAGCAGCTTAAGACGACCCCTATCGGGAGGGGTTTTGAATGAGCAGTTCTTC. Translated, it gives CASSLRRPLSGGVLNEQFF.

This clone was detected many times. The genes are TRBV29-1 and TRBJ2-7; 11 nucleotides line up with TRBD2. The junction had 6 bases not matched to a gene; V was cut back by 6 bases and J by 2 bases. Germline V gene lookup returns CDR1 SQVTM and CDR2 ANQGSEA. The CDR3 spans 14 residues. The CDR3, as DNA: TGCAGCGTCTGGACTAGCGGGCCTCCCTACGAGCAGTACTTC. Translating it yields CSVWTSGPPYEQYF.

This clone was recorded at least ten times. The chain couples TRBV5-6 to TRBJ2-7; a weak D match, TRBD2 (6 bases). This CDR3 has 15 residues. The germline gives CDR1 SGHDT, CDR2 YYEEEE. The V end was cut by 5 bases, the J end by 4 bases, with 19 bases between. The CDR3 region is CASRSAGTHGYEQYF. The CDR3 nucleotides read TGTGCCAGCAGATCAGCGGGCACACATGGGTACGAGCAGTACTTC.

The chain is built from TRBV5-4 and TRBJ2-1; TRBD1 aligns across 7 bases. Germline CDR1 SGHNT, CDR2 YYREEE (reference sequence). V lost 4 bases, J lost 9 bases, and 10 bases stayed unmatched. The CDR3 has 14 residues. Written as DNA, the CDR3 is TGTGCCAGCAGCCTGAAGGGGACAGTCGGTGAGCAGTTCTTC. It is translated as CASSLKGTVGEQFF.

This clone was seen ten or more times. The rearrangement joins TRBV12-5 to TRBJ2-3; 7 bases fit TRBD2. The CDR3 length is 14 residues. Germline V CDR1 and CDR2: LGHNT, FRNRAP. The V gene end was trimmed by 6 bases and the J gene end by 0 bases; junction bases not matched to a gene: 3. The CDR3 protein is CASGWRESTDTQYF. DNA of the CDR3: TGTGCTAGTGGGTGGCGGGAGAGCACAGATACGCAGTATTTT.

This clone was found a few times. This chain links TRBV6-1 with TRBJ2-7; D ambiguous. V lost 2 bases and J lost 4, with 3 bases in between. The CDR3 has 11 amino acids. Germline CDR1 MNHNS, CDR2 SASEGT. DNA of the CDR3: TGTGCCAGCAGTGAATATTACGAGCAGTACTTC. This encodes CASSEYYEQYF.